Below are 22 T cell receptor beta chains sequenced from a single sample in a study of metastatic and nonmetastatic thyroid tumors. TCRdb re-called the PCR reads with MiXCR. The table has over 50,000 clones, 25% to 35% seen once. Every patient underwent thyroid surgery untreated. What was sequenced was blood. These receptors were obtained from a female donor with papillary thyroid cancer or a benign thyroid nodule (not recorded which). Some clones in this sample may be carry-over from other donors' samples.

The rearrangement links TRBV5-1 to TRBJ2-1, with 9 positions matching TRBD1. Germline assignment: CDR1 SGHRS and CDR2 YFSETQ. The trim removed 0 bases at V and 7 bases at J, leaving 8 bases unmatched. The CDR3 sequence is 16 residues long. CDR3 nucleotide sequence: TGCGCCAGCAGCTTGGCGGACAGGGGCAGTGATAATGAGCAGTTCTTC. It yields the protein CASSLADRGSDNEQFF.

This clone was detected a few times. This chain uses TRBV6-1 with TRBJ2-7, with a tentative D call TRBD1 (6 bases). The CDR3 consists of 12 residues. Per the germline V gene, CDR1 is MNHNS and CDR2 is SASEGT. V lost 7 bases, J lost 5 bases, and 12 bases lay in between. The CDR3 nucleotides are TGTGCCAGCACGACAGGATACAACGAGCAGTACTTC. It encodes CASTTGYNEQYF.

Only one count was recorded for this clone. The gene calls are TRBV7-8 and TRBJ1-2; TRBD1 matches at 8 bases. The germline gives CDR1 SGHVS, CDR2 FQNEAQ. This CDR3 is built from 13 residues. Trimming removed 5 bases from V and 4 bases from J; junction bases left unmatched: 3. CDR3 residues: CASSLTGGYGYTF. In nucleotides, the CDR3 is TGTGCCAGCAGCCTCACAGGGGGCTATGGCTACACCTTC.

The V and J genes are TRBV28 and TRBJ1-2, with unresolved D. Germline V gene lookup returns CDR1 MDHEN and CDR2 SYDVKM. V was shortened by 3 bases and J by 4 bases, with 9 bases between the two germline ends. The CDR3 loop spans 13 amino acids. The CDR3 DNA sequence: TGTGCCAGCAGTTTGCGACCAAGCTATGGCTACACCTTC. Translation gives CASSLRPSYGYTF.

This clone was counted a few times. The V and J genes are TRBV29-1 and TRBJ1-1, with D maybe TRBD1 (5 bases). V gave up 1 base and J gave up 9 bases, with 9 bases separating them. The CDR3 length is 11 residues. Germline-derived CDR1 and CDR2 are SQVTM and ANQGSEA. The CDR3 nucleotides are TGCAGCGTTGAAGTGAACAGGCAAGCTTTCTTT. This gives the protein CSVEVNRQAFF. The full variable domain, with the rest looked up from reference TRBV29-1 and TRBJ1-1, is SAVISQKPSRDICQRGTSLTIQCQVDSQVTMMFWYRQQPGQSLTLIATANQGSEATYESGFVIDKFPISRPNLTFSTLTVSNMSPEDSSIYLCSVEVNRQAFFGQGTRLTVV.

V usage is TRBV4-3 and J usage is TRBJ2-2; D not certain. With 0 bases removed from V and 6 bases from J, the gap between germline ends came to 2 bases. CDR1 is LGHNA and CDR2 is YSLEER in the germline V gene. The CDR3 length is 12 residues. The CDR3, as DNA: TGCGCCAGCAGCCAAGATTCCGGGGAGCTGTTTTTT. Its protein is CASSQDSGELFF.

The chain combines TRBV3-1 with TRBJ2-5; TRBD2 matches 15 bases. Germline loops: CDR1 LGHDT, CDR2 YNNKEL (reference sequence). V shed 1 base, J shed 4 bases, and the junction held 1 base outside the gene matches. CDR3 length: 16 amino acids. CDR3: CASSQGTSGRGETQYF. DNA of the CDR3: TGTGCCAGCAGCCAAGGGACTAGCGGGAGGGGAGAGACCCAGTACTTC.

By proportion, this clone is medium-sized (0.01 to 0.1%). The chain employs TRBV7-3 and TRBJ1-6; no reliable D call. Germline V lookup: CDR1 SGHTA, CDR2 FQGTGA. Trimming removed 2 bases at V and 8 bases at J, with 7 bases between. This CDR3 contains 13 residues. The CDR3 reads CASSLGFDSPLHF. The CDR3 nucleotides are TGTGCCAGCAGCTTAGGTTTTGATTCACCCCTCCACTTT.

Many counts were recorded for this clone. The chain carries TRBV19 and TRBJ1-6, with D maybe TRBD1 (6 bases). V gave up 6 bases and J gave up 5 bases, with 20 bases separating them. The CDR3 is made up of 17 amino acids. Germline CDR1 LNHDA, CDR2 SQIVND (reference sequence). This chain's CDR3 is CASSLTRGTNDNSPLHF. Written as DNA, the CDR3 is TGTGCCAGTAGCCTGACCCGTGGGACAAACGATAATTCACCCCTCCACTTT.

This chain uses TRBV6-5 with TRBJ1-3; no clear D gene. Per the germline V gene, CDR1 is MNHEY and CDR2 is SVGAGI. V dropped 7 bases and J dropped 1 base, with 8 bases sitting between them. CDR3 length equals 13 residues. The DNA of the CDR3 is TGTGCCAGCATTTCGGGTTCTGGAAACACCATATATTTT. It specifies CASISGSGNTIYF.

In DNA form, the CDR3 reads TGTGCCATCAGGCCGGGACAGGGTTCCTACGAGCAGTACTTC. Residues: CAIRPGQGSYEQYF. The chain links TRBV10-3 to TRBJ2-7, with 9 positions matching TRBD1. Germline CDR1 and CDR2: ENHRY and SYGVKD. The CDR3 consists of 14 residues. V gave up 6 bases and J gave up 1 base; unmatched junction bases: 4.

The chain is built from TRBV6-1 and TRBJ1-2, with D unresolved. The CDR3 has 15 residues. CDR1 is MNHNS, CDR2 SASEGT, per germline. Trimming took 2 bases from V and 6 from J, leaving 16 bases between them. CDR3 coding DNA: TGTGCCAGCAGTGAAAGGTTCGGCCGGACCAATGGCTACACCTTC. Translation gives CASSERFGRTNGYTF.

The chain combines TRBV11-2 with TRBJ2-7; the D gene is possibly TRBD1 (5 bases). This CDR3 spans 13 amino acids. From germline, CDR1 is SGHAT and CDR2 FQNNGV. Deletions cut 1 base from V and 3 bases from J, with 7 bases between. CDR3 sequence: CASSLVQGYEQYF. CDR3 in DNA: TGTGCCAGCAGCTTAGTTCAGGGCTACGAGCAGTACTTC.

Only a few counts were recorded for this clone. The rearrangement links TRBV11-2 to TRBJ2-3; TRBD2 matches 10 bases. CDR1 and CDR2 (germline): SGHAT, FQNNGV. Trimming took 4 bases from V and 3 from J; bases not matched to a gene: 10. The CDR3 extends over 17 amino acids. The CDR3 region has the DNA TGTGCCAGCAGCTCGAGCTCCGCTAGCGGGAGAACAGATACGCAGTATTTT. Amino acids: CASSSSSASGRTDTQYF.

This clone was counted a few times. The chain combines TRBV14 with TRBJ1-2; D might be TRBD1 (6 bases). Germline CDR1 reads SGHDN; CDR2 reads FVKESK. The length of the CDR3 is 14 residues. The V and J ends lost 5 bases and 8 bases respectively, with 18 bases between them. CDR3 sequence reads: CASSYDQGIFGYTF. CDR3 in DNA: TGTGCCAGCAGCTATGACCAGGGGATATTCGGCTACACCTTC.

The V and J genes are TRBV12-3 or TRBV12-4 and TRBJ2-3; D perhaps matches TRBD1 (5 bases). Trimming removed 0 bases at V and 4 bases at J, with 11 bases between. The CDR3 loop spans 15 amino acids. CDR3 nucleotides: TGTGCCAGCAGTTTAGCGGGGCAGGTCGCAGATACGCAGTATTTT. Protein sequence: CASSLAGQVADTQYF.

This clone was detected only a few times. The rearrangement uses TRBV3-1 and TRBJ2-1; D is ambiguous. The CDR3 is made up of 11 amino acids. Germline V CDR1 and CDR2: LGHDT, YNNKEL (reference sequence). The ends were cut back, 3 bases at V and 6 bases at J, with 3 bases in the middle. CDR3 DNA sequence: TGTGCCAGCAGCCACCCCAATGAGCAGTTCTTC. Amino acid sequence: CASSHPNEQFF.

The chain links TRBV28 to TRBJ1-1; a possible D gene is TRBD1 (5 bases). Germline V gene lookup returns CDR1 MDHEN and CDR2 SYDVKM. Trimming stripped 6 bases from V and 0 bases from J, with 14 bases between. This CDR3 has 15 residues. The CDR3 bases are TGTGCCAGCAGAGGGGCGGAAGGAATGAACACTGAAGCTTTCTTT. Protein product: CASRGAEGMNTEAFF.

This clone was seen ten or more times. The chain has TRBV7-3 and TRBJ2-7; maybe TRBD2 (7 bases). The V and J ends lost 5 bases and 0 bases respectively, with 20 bases between them. CDR3 length equals 17 residues. Per the germline V gene, CDR1 is SGHTA and CDR2 is FQGTGA. The CDR3 DNA sequence: TGTGCCAGCAGCCCAGGCCCTGGGCGGGGGCTCTCCTACGAGCAGTACTTC. Its protein is CASSPGPGRGLSYEQYF.

The chain has TRBV4-1 and TRBJ1-5; D remains ambiguous. The CDR3 is 13 amino acids. With 1 base removed from V and 6 bases from J, the gap between germline ends came to 7 bases. Germline V lookup: CDR1 MGHRA, CDR2 YSYEKL. As DNA, the CDR3 is TGCGCCAGCAGCCAAGCTACCACTCAGCCCCAGCATTTT. It is translated as CASSQATTQPQHF.

This clone has a count of ten or more. The V call is TRBV5-6, the J call TRBJ2-2; 8 bases agree with TRBD2. J gave up 2 bases and V 2 bases, and 5 bases lay outside the gene matches. CDR3 length equals 16 residues. Germline-derived CDR1 and CDR2 are SGHDT and YYEEEE. This CDR3 is CASSLAGALNTGELFF. In nucleotides, the CDR3 is TGTGCCAGCAGCTTAGCGGGAGCCCTAAACACCGGGGAGCTGTTTTTT.

This clone was seen a few times. The V gene is TRBV27, the J gene TRBJ1-1; a possible D gene is TRBD1 (6 bases). The V and J ends lost 5 bases and 4 bases respectively, with 23 bases between them. The CDR3 is 17 amino acids. Germline assignment: CDR1 MNHEY and CDR2 SMNVEV (reference sequence). The CDR3 coding sequence is TGTGCCAGCAGTCGAGACTTCCGGACGGCACAGGGCACTGAAGCTTTCTTT. The encoded protein is CASSRDFRTAQGTEAFF.